The rows below give T cell receptor beta chains drawn from one sample of a study of T cell responses to AZD1222 COVID-19 vaccine. Libraries were prepared by immunoSEQ multiplex PCR; TCRdb keeps only in-frame clonotypes and omits some of them. The table shows roughly 55,000 clones, with 70% to 90% occurring only once. Sample: peripheral blood, taken on day 0 of AZD1222 vaccination. Every receptor here comes from an adult in good health. Both conserved end residues are part of each CDR3. D genes are given only for firm matches. Some rows have no size entry. The others give once, few or many, or a class for an expanded clone.

>-|TRBV7-2|TRBJ2-3|-
CASSLTPGRDSPGNF
TGTGCCAGCAGCCTGACCCCGGGGAGGGACAGCCCAGGTAATTTT
>-|TRBV5-6|TRBJ1-2|-
CASSAGGSGYHYGYTF
TGTGCCAGCAGCGCGGGGGGCTCAGGGTATCACTATGGCTACACCTTC
>once|TRBV24-1|TRBJ2-7|TRBD2
CATSRSGGAYEQYF
TGTGCCACCAGTAGAAGCGGGGGGGCCTACGAGCAGTACTTC
>-|TRBV29-1|TRBJ1-2|-
CSANSAAGEGYTF
TGCAGCGCAAACTCCGCCGCAGGGGAAGGCTACACCTTC
>-|TRBV6-5|TRBJ2-3|TRBD1
CASSFPGGGTDTQYF
TGTGCCAGCAGTTTTCCAGGGGGAGGCACAGATACGCAGTATTTT
>-|TRBV10-3|TRBJ2-3|TRBD2
CAIKTGTSSDTQYF
TGTGCCATCAAAACGGGGACTAGCTCCGATACGCAGTATTTT
>-|TRBV5-5|TRBJ1-2|-
CASSSGLNYGYTF
TGTGCCAGCAGCTCAGGATTAAACTATGGCTACACCTTC
>-|TRBV4-3|TRBJ1-4|-
CASSQGGGVGEKLFF
TGCGCCAGCAGCCAAGGTGGGGGGGTAGGTGAAAAACTGTTTTTT
>-|TRBV7-2|TRBJ1-1|-
CASSLVRGAEAFF
TGTGCCAGCAGCTTAGTTAGAGGCGCTGAAGCTTTCTTT
>-|TRBV27|TRBJ2-1|TRBD2
CASNPKPLAGDRGDEQFF
TGTGCCAGCAATCCAAAGCCTCTAGCGGGGGACCGAGGCGATGAGCAGTTCTTC
>-|TRBV5-1|TRBJ2-5|-
CASSSNFWETQYF
TGCGCCAGCAGCTCGAATTTTTGGGAGACCCAGTACTTC
>-|TRBV3-1/TRBV3-2|TRBJ1-4|-
CASSQDAGGDEKLFF
TGTGCCAGCAGCCAAGATGCCGGGGGCGATGAAAAACTGTTTTTT
>-|TRBV7-2|TRBJ1-6|-
CASSLAKGSYNSPLHF
TGTGCCAGCAGCTTAGCGAAGGGATCCTATAATTCACCCCTCCACTTT
>-|TRBV5-1|TRBJ2-1|-
CASSPGVGGNEQFF
TGCGCCAGCAGCCCCGGGGTGGGGGGCAATGAGCAGTTCTTC
>-|TRBV19|TRBJ2-7|-
CASPQRANYEQYF
TGTGCCAGCCCCCAACGGGCCAACTACGAGCAGTACTTC
>once|TRBV29-1|TRBJ2-2|-
CSVDRENTGELFF
TGCAGCGTTGACAGGGAGAACACCGGGGAGCTGTTTTTT
>-|TRBV4-2|TRBJ1-1|-
CASSQDTGTAFF
TGTGCCAGCAGCCAAGATACCGGGACAGCTTTCTTT
>once|TRBV11-3|TRBJ2-2|-
CASSFRTNTGELFF
TGTGCCAGCAGCTTCAGGACGAACACCGGGGAGCTGTTTTTT
>-|TRBV18|TRBJ2-3|TRBD2
CASSPGLAGADTQYF
TGTGCCAGCTCACCGGGACTAGCGGGGGCAGATACGCAGTATTTT
>once|TRBV2|TRBJ1-5|-
CASSEGYSNQPQHF
TGTGCCAGCAGTGAGGGTTATAGCAATCAGCCCCAGCATTTT
>once|TRBV5-5|TRBJ2-7|TRBD2
CASSPFVVSGGLSYEQYF
TGTGCCAGCAGCCCTTTTGTTGTTAGCGGGGGCCTCTCCTACGAGCAGTACTTC
>-|TRBV20-1|TRBJ1-2|-
CSALTVFGYTF
TGCAGTGCTCTGACAGTTTTTGGCTACACCTTC
>-|TRBV27|TRBJ1-4|-
CASSLRGTAAPEKLFF
TGTGCCAGCAGTTTACGAGGGACCGCCGCTCCTGAAAAACTGTTTTTT
>-|TRBV28|TRBJ1-5|-
CASSLSRDNSNQPQHF
TGTGCCAGCAGTTTATCGAGGGACAATAGCAATCAGCCCCAGCATTTT
>-|TRBV2|TRBJ1-2|TRBD1
CASSRDRGNYGYTF
TGTGCCAGCAGTAGGGACAGGGGGAACTATGGCTACACCTTC
>few|TRBV28|TRBJ1-1|-
CASTYRVGEAFF
TGTGCCAGCACATACAGGGTTGGTGAAGCTTTCTTT
>-|TRBV6-5|TRBJ2-1|-
CASSSFRGRYNEQFF
TGTGCCAGCAGTTCGTTCCGGGGGCGTTACAATGAGCAGTTCTTC
>once|TRBV7-2|TRBJ2-3|TRBD2
CASSLELAGGQDTQYF
TGTGCCAGCAGCTTAGAACTAGCGGGGGGGCAAGATACGCAGTATTTT
>-|TRBV6-4|TRBJ2-3|TRBD2
CASSDLAGYLDTQYF
TGTGCCAGCAGTGACCTAGCGGGGTATTTAGATACGCAGTATTTT
>-|TRBV5-1|TRBJ2-7|-
CASRAQVSSYEQYF
TGCGCCAGCAGGGCGCAGGTTAGCTCCTACGAGCAGTACTTC
>-|TRBV19|TRBJ2-5|TRBD1
CASSIGTGYVETQYF
TGTGCCAGTAGTATTGGGACAGGGTATGTGGAGACCCAGTACTTC
>-|TRBV12-3/TRBV12-4|TRBJ1-2|-
CASSLTRWGYTF
TGTGCCAGCAGTTTAACGAGGTGGGGCTACACCTTC
>few|TRBV5-6|TRBJ2-2|TRBD1
CASSLWGQADFGELFF
TGTGCCAGCAGCTTATGGGGACAGGCGGATTTCGGGGAGCTGTTTTTT
>-|TRBV4-3|TRBJ2-7|TRBD1
CASSQQQGEEEQYF
TGCGCCAGCAGCCAGCAACAGGGGGAAGAGGAGCAGTACTTC
>-|TRBV11-2|TRBJ2-1|TRBD2
CASSSLAGRSYNEQFF
TGTGCCAGCAGCTCCCTAGCGGGGCGCTCCTACAATGAGCAGTTCTTC
>few|TRBV19|TRBJ1-3|-
CASSIYAGTPGRRSGNTIYF
TGTGCCAGTAGTATATATGCCGGGACGCCCGGCCGACGATCTGGAAACACCATATATTTT
>-|TRBV29-1|TRBJ2-7|-
CSLRARPAYEQYF
TGCAGCCTAAGGGCCAGACCGGCCTACGAGCAGTACTTC
>-|TRBV6-5|TRBJ2-3|TRBD1
CASNGQGTDTQYF
TGTGCCAGCAACGGACAGGGCACAGATACGCAGTATTTT
>few|TRBV4-2|TRBJ2-7|-
CASSQDLESYEQYF
TGTGCCAGCAGCCAAGATCTGGAATCCTACGAGCAGTACTTC
>-|TRBV12-3/TRBV12-4|TRBJ2-7|-
CASSLAWTAQQYF
TGTGCCAGCAGTTTAGCGTGGACAGCCCAGCAGTACTTC
>-|TRBV29-1|TRBJ1-2|-
CSGEGAGGYTF
TGCAGCGGCGAAGGGGCAGGTGGCTACACCTTC
>-|TRBV19|TRBJ2-7|-
CASSTGTLFYEQYF
TGTGCCAGTAGTACCGGGACACTCTTCTACGAGCAGTACTTC
>-|TRBV10-2|TRBJ1-1|-
CASSFAGTNTEAFF
TGCGCCAGCAGTTTCGCAGGGACGAACACTGAAGCTTTCTTT
>-|TRBV7-8|TRBJ2-1|TRBD2
CASSQTSGGRYNEQFF
TGTGCCAGCAGCCAGACTAGCGGGGGGAGATACAATGAGCAGTTCTTC
>-|TRBV20-1|TRBJ2-7|-
CSASGLGGPYEQYF
TGCAGTGCTAGTGGCCTCGGGGGTCCCTACGAGCAGTACTTC
>-|TRBV19|TRBJ1-2|TRBD1
CASSIPSDRVSYGYTF
TGTGCCAGTAGTATCCCGTCGGACAGGGTCAGCTATGGCTACACCTTC
>few|TRBV18|TRBJ1-2|TRBD1
CASSSGTGELTNYGYTF
TGTGCCAGCTCATCCGGGACAGGGGAATTAACTAACTATGGCTACACCTTC
>-|TRBV6-5|TRBJ1-1|TRBD1
CASRTGFTTEAFF
TGTGCCAGCAGGACAGGGTTCACCACTGAAGCTTTCTTT
>-|TRBV27|TRBJ1-6|-
CASSFIERGSPLHF
TGTGCCAGCAGTTTTATCGAACGAGGCTCACCCCTCCACTTT
>-|TRBV7-2|TRBJ1-2|-
CASSPDNYGYTF
TGTGCCAGCAGCCCAGATAACTATGGCTACACCTTC
>-|TRBV5-6|TRBJ1-2|-
CASSLVGRDYGYTF
TGTGCCAGCAGCTTGGTTGGCAGGGACTATGGCTACACCTTC
>-|TRBV30|TRBJ2-5|TRBD2
CAWKGTSGGRQETQYF
TGTGCCTGGAAGGGGACTAGCGGGGGGCGCCAAGAGACCCAGTACTTC
>-|TRBV28|TRBJ1-2|TRBD1
CASSSGQGPTSYGYTF
TGTGCCAGCAGCTCCGGACAGGGACCAACTTCCTATGGCTACACCTTC
>-|TRBV18|TRBJ1-5|-
CASSPGGTSNQPQHF
TGTGCCAGCTCACCAGGCGGAACTAGCAATCAGCCCCAGCATTTT
>-|TRBV6-6|TRBJ1-3|-
CATTGTPFGNTIYF
TGTGCCACCACCGGGACACCGTTTGGAAACACCATATATTTT